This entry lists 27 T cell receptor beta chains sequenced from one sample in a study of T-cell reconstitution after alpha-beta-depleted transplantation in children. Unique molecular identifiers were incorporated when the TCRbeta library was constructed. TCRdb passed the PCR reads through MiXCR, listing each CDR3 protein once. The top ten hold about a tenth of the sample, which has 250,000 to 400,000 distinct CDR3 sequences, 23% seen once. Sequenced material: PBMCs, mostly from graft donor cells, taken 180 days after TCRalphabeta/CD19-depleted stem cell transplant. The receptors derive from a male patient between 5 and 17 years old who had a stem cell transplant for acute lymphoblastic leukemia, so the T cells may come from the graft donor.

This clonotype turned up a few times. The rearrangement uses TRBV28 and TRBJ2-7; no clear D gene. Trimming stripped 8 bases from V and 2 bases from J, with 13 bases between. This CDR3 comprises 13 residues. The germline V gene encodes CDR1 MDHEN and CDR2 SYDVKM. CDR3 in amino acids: CASRYGWAYEQYF. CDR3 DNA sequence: TGTGCCAGCCGTTACGGCTGGGCCTACGAGCAGTACTTC.

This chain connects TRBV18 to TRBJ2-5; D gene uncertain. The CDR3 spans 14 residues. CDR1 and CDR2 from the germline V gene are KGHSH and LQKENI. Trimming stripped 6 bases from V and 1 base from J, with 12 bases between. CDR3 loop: CASSSPSFQETQYF. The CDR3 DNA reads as TGTGCCAGCTCTTCCCCATCTTTCCAAGAGACCCAGTACTTC.

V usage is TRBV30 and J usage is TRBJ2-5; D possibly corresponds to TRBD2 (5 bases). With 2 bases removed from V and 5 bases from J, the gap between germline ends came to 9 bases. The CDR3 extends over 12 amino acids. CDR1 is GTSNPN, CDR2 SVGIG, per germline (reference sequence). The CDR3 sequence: CAWSWLAETQYF. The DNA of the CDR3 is TGTGCCTGGAGTTGGCTAGCTGAGACCCAGTACTTC.

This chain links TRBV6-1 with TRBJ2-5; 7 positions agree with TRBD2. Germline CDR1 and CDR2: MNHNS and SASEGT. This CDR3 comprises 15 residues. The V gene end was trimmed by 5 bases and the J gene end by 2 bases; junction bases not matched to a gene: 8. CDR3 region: CASSRSGAPQETQYF. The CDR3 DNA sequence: TGTGCCAGCAGTCGAAGCGGGGCCCCACAAGAGACCCAGTACTTC.

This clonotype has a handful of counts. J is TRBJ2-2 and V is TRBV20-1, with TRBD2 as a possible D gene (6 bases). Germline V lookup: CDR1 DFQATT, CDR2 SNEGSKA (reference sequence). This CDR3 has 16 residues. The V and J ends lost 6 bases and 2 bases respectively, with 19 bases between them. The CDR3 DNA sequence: TGCAGTGCCCCCCCCGGAGGGGTAAGCAACACCGGGGAGCTGTTTTTT. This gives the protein CSAPPGGVSNTGELFF.

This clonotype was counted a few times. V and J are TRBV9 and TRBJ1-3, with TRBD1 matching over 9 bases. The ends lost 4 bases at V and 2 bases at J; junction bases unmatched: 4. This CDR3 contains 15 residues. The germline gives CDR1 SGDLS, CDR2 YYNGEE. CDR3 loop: CASSPTGGPGNTIYF. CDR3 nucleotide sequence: TGTGCCAGCAGCCCTACAGGGGGCCCTGGAAACACCATATATTTT. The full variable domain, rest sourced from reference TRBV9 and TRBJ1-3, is DSGVTQTPKHLITATGQRVTLRCSPRSGDLSVYWYQQSLDQGLQFLIQYYNGEERAKGNILERFSAQQFPDLHSELNLSSLELGDSALYFCASSPTGGPGNTIYFGEGSWLTVV.

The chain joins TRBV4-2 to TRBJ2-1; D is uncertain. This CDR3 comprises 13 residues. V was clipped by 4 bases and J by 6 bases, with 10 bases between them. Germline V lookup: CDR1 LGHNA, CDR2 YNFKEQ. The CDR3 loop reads CASSLISTNEQFF. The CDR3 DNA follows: TGTGCCAGCAGCCTGATCTCGACCAATGAGCAGTTCTTC.

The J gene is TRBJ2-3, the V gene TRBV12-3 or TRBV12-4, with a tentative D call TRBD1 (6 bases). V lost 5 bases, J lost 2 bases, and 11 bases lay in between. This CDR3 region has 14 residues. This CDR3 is CASSGQITTDTQYF. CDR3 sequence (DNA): TGTGCCAGCAGTGGACAGATCACCACAGATACGCAGTATTTT.

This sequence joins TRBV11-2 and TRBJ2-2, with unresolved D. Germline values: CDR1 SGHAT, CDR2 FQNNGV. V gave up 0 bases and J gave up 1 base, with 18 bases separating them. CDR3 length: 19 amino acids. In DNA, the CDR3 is TGTGCCAGCAGCTTAGATGTGTCATTGGCCCTGGTGAACACCGGGGAGCTGTTTTTT. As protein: CASSLDVSLALVNTGELFF.

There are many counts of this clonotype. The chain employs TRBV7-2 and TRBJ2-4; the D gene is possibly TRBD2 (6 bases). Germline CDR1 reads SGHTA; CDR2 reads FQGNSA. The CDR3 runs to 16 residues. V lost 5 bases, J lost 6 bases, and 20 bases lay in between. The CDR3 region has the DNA TGTGCCAGCAGCCTCTCCAGCGGGTCTTTGGGAAACATTCAGTACTTC. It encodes CASSLSSGSLGNIQYF.

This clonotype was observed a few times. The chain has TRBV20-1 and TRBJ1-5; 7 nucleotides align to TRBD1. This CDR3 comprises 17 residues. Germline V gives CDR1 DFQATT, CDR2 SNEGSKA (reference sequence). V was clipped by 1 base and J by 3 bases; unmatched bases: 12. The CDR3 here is CSARVTGRAFSNQPQHF. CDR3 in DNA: TGCAGTGCTAGAGTGACAGGGAGAGCCTTCTCCAATCAGCCCCAGCATTTT.

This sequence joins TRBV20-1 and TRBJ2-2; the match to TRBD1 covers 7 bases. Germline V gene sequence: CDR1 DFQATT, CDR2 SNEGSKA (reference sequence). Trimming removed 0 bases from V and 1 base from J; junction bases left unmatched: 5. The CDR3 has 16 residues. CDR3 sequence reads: CSARDLRTGNTGELFF. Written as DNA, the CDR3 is TGCAGTGCTAGAGATCTAAGGACAGGGAACACCGGGGAGCTGTTTTTT.

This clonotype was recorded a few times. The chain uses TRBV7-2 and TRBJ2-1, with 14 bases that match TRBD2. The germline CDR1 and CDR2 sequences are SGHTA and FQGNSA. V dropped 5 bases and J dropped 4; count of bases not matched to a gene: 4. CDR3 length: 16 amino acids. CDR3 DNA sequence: TGTGCCAGCAGCCGACTAGCGGGAGGGTTATACAATGAGCAGTTCTTC. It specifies CASSRLAGGLYNEQFF.

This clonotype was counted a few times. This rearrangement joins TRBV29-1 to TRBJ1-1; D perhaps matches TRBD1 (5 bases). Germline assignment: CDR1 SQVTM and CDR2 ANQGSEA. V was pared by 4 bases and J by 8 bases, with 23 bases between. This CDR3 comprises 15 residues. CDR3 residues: CSVARERGVSGEAFF. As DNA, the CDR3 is TGCAGCGTTGCCCGGGAGCGGGGGGTGTCAGGAGAAGCTTTCTTT.

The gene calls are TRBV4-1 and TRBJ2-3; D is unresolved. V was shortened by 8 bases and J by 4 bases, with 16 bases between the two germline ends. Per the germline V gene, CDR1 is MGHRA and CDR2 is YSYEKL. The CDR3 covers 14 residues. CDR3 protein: CASSNYPKADTQYF. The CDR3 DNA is TGCGCCAGCTCCAACTACCCCAAAGCAGATACGCAGTATTTT.

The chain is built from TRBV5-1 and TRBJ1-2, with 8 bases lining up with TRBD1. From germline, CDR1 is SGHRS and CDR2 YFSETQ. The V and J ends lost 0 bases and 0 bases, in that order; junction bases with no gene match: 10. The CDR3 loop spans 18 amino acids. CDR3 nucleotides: TGCGCCAGCAGCTTGGTAGCTGGACAGGGACCCACTAACTATGGCTACACCTTC. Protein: CASSLVAGQGPTNYGYTF.

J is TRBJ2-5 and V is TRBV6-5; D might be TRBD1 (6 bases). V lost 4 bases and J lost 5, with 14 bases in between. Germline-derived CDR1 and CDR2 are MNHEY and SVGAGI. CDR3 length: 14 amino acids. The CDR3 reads CASSSNRRGETQYF. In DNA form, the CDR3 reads TGTGCCAGCAGTTCCAACCGAAGGGGGGAGACCCAGTACTTC.

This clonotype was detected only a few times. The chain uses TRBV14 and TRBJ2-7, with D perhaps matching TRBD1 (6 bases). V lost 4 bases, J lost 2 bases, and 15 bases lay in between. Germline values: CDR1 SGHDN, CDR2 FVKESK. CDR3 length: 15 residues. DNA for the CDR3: TGTGCCAGCAGCCGATTGGGGACACAAACCTACGAGCAGTACTTC. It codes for CASSRLGTQTYEQYF.

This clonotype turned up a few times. CDR3 sequence (DNA): TGCGCCAGCAGCGGAACAGGGGGCCCTTACAATGAGCAGTTCTTC. This gives the protein CASSGTGGPYNEQFF. The genes are TRBV5-1 and TRBJ2-1, with 9 bases fitting TRBD1. The CDR3 has 15 amino acids. The V gene end was trimmed by 4 bases and the J gene end by 4 bases; junction bases not matched to a gene: 6. Germline CDR1 is SGHRS and CDR2 is YFSETQ.

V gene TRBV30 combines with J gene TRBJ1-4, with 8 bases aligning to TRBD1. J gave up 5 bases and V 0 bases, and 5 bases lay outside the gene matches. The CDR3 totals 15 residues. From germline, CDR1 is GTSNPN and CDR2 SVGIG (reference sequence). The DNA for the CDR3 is TGTGCCTGGAGTGTACCGTACAGGGGGAATGAAAAACTGTTTTTT. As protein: CAWSVPYRGNEKLFF. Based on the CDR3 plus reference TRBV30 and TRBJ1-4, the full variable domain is SQTIHQWPATLVQPVGSPLSLECTVEGTSNPNLYWYRQAAGRGLQLLFYSVGIGQISSEVPQNLSASRPQDRQFILSSKKLLLSDSGFYLCAWSVPYRGNEKLFFGSGTQLSVL.

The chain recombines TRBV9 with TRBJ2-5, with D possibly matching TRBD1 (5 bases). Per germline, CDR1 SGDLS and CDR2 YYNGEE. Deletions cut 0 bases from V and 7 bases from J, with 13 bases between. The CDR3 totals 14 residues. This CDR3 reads CASSVGTSSGTQYF. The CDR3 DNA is TGTGCCAGCAGCGTAGGGACATCTTCGGGGACCCAGTACTTC.

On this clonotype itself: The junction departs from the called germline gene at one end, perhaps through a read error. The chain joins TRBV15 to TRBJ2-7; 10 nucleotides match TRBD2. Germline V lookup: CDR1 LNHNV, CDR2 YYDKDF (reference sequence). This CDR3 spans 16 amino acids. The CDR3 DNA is TGTGCCACCAGCAGAGGGGCTAGCGGGGGAGCCTACGGGCAGTACTTC. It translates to CATSRGASGGAYGQYF.

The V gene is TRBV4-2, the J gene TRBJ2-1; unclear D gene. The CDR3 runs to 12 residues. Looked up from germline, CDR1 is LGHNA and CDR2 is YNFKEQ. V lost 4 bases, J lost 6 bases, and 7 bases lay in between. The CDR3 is CASSPRLNEQFF. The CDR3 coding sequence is TGTGCCAGCAGCCCCCGCCTCAATGAGCAGTTCTTC.

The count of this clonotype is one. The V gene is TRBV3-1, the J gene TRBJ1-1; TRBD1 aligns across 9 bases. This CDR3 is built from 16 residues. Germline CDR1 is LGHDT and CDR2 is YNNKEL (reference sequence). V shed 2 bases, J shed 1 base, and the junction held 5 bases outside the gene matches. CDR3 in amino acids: CASSQRVTGGNTEAFF. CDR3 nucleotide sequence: TGTGCCAGCAGCCAACGAGTGACAGGGGGGAACACTGAAGCTTTCTTT.

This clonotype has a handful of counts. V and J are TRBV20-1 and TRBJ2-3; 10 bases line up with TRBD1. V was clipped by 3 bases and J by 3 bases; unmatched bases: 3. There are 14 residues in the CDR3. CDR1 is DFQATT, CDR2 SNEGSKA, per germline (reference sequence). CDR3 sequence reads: CSASDRGRTDTQYF. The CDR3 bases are TGCAGTGCTAGCGACAGGGGGCGGACAGATACGCAGTATTTT.

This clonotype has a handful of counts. The CDR3 coding sequence is TGTGCCAGCAGCCAAGAAGGGTTTACGCAGTATTTT. This translates into CASSQEGFTQYF. The chain recombines TRBV3-1 with TRBJ2-3; D is undetermined. The germline V gene encodes CDR1 LGHDT and CDR2 YNNKEL (reference sequence). The germline V and J ends were trimmed by 0 bases and 8 bases, with 6 bases remaining between them. The CDR3 totals 12 residues.

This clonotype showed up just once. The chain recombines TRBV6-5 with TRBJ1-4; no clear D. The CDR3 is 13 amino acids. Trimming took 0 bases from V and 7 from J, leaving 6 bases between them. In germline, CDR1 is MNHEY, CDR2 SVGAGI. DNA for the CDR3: TGTGCCAGCAGTTACTCGCGCCCTGAAAAACTGTTTTTT. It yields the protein CASSYSRPEKLFF.